The sequence of this T cell receptor beta chain was determined in a study of blood T cell repertoires in COVID-19. About the study: Sources were T cells, B-cell-depleted T cells, or PBMCs; the material itself was cDNA or gDNA.

After removal of 5 bases from V and 6 bases from J, the junction contained 6 bases not matched to a gene. Germline CDR1 WNHNN, CDR2 SYGVQD (reference sequence). The CDR3 covers 16 residues. Original analysis: How many nucleated cells were present was estimated from reference gene primer amplification. The assay was immunoSEQ multiplex PCR, and TCRdb's table has in-frame clones only and misses some. D and trimming were read from the DNA, whereas the V and J calls and clone size are those reported in that table. The sample has over 200,000 clones; 85% to 90% are singletons. Sequencing used peripheral blood. This chain uses TRBV10-1 with TRBJ2-1, with 14 bases matching TRBD2. This receptor was identified in a man aged 60 to 75 who had recovered from COVID-19. CDR3 in DNA: TGCGCCAGCAGTACCAGGACTAGCGGGGGGTGCAATGAGCAGTTCTTC. This codes for CASSTRTSGGCNEQFF.